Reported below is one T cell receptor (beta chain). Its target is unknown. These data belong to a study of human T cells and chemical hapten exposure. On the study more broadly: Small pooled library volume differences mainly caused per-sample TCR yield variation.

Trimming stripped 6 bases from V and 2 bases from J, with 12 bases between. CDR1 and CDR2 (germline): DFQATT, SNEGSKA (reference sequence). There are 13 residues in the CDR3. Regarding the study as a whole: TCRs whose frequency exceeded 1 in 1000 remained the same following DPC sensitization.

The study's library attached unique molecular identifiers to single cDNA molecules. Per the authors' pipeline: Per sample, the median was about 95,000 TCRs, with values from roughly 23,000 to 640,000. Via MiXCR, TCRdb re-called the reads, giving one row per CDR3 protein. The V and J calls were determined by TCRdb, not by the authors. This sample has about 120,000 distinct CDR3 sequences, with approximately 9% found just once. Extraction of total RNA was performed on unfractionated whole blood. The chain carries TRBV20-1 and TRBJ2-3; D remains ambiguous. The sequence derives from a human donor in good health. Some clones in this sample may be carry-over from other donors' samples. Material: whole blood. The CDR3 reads CSARQPATDTQYF. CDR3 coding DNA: TGCAGTGCCAGACAACCAGCCACAGATACGCAGTATTTT.